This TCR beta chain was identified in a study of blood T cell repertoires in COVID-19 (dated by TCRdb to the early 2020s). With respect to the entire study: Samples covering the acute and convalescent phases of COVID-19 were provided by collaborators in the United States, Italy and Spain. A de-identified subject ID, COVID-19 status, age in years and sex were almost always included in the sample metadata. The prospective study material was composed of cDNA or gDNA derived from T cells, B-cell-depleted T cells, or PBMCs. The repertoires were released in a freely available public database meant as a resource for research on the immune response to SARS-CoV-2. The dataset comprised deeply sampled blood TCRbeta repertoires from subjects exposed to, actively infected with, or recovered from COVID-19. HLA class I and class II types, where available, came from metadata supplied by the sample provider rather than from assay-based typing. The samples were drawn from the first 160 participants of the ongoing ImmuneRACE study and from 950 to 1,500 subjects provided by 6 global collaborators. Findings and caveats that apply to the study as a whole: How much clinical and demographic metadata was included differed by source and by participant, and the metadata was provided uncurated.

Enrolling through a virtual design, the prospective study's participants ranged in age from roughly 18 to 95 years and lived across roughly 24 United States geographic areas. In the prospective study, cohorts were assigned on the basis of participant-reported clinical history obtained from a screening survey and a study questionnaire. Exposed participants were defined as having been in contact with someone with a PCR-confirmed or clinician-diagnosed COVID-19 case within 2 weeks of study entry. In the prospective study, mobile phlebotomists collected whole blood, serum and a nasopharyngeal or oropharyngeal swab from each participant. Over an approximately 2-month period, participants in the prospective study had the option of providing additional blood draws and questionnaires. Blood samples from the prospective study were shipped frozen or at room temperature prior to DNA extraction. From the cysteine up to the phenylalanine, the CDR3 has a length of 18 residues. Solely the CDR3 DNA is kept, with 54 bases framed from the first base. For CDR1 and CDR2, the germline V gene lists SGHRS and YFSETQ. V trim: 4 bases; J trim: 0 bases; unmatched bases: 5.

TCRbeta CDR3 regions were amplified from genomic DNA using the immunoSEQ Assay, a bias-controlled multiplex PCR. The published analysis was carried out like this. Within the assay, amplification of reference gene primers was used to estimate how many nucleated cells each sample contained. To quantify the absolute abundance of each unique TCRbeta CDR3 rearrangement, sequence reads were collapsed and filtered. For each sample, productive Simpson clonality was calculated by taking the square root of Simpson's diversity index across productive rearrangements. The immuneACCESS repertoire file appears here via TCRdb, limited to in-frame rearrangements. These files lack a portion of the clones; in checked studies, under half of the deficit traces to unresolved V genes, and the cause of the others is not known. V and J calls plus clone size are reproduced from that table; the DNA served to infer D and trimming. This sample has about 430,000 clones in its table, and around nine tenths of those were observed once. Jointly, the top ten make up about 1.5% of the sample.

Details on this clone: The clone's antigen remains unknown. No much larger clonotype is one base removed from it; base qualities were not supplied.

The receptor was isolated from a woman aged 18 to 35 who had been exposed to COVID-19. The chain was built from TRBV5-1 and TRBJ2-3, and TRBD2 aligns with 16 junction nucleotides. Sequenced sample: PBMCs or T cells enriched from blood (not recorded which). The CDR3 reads CASSLGTSGRASTDTQYF. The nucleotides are TGCGCCAGCAGCCTGGGGACTAGCGGGAGGGCGAGCACAGATACGCAGTATTTT. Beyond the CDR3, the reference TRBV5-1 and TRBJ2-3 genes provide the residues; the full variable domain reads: KAGVTQTPRYLIKTRGQQVTLSCSPISGHRSVSWYQQTPGQGLQFLFEYFSETQRNKGNFPGRFSGRQFSNSRSEMNVSTLELGDSALYLCASSLGTSGRASTDTQYFGPGTRLTVL.